Sequencing of this T cell receptor (beta chain) was carried out in a study of blood T cell repertoires in COVID-19. Profiling relied on immunoSEQ multiplex PCR, and the TCRdb table lists in-frame clones only, not all of them. The sample has approximately 290,000 clones, about 91% seen once. The CDR3 is 16 amino acids. The germline gives CDR1 KGHDR, CDR2 SFDVKD. V shed 5 bases and J shed 4 bases, with 17 bases lying between them. The chain carries TRBV24-1 and TRBJ1-5; D not certain. This receptor was obtained from an older woman with acute or convalescent COVID-19. The material sequenced was peripheral blood. DNA of the CDR3: TGTGCCACCAGTGCCCCAAGTGGAGGACCTAATCAGCCCCAGCATTTT. Protein: CATSAPSGGPNQPQHF.